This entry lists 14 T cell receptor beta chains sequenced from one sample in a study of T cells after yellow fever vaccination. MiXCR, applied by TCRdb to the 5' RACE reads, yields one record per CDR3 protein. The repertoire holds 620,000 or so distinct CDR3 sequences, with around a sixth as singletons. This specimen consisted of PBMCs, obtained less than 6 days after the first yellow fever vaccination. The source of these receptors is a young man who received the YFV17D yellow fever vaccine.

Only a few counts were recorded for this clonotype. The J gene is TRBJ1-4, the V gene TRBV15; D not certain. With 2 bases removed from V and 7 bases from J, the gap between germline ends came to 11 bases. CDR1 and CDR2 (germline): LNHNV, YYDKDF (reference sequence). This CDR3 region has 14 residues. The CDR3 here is CATSRSPRGEKLFF. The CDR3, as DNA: TGTGCCACCAGCAGAAGCCCCAGAGGTGAAAAACTGTTTTTT.

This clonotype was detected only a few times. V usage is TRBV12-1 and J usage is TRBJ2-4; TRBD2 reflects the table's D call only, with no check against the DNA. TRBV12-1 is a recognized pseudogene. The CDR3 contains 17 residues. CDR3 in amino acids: CASSPVYGGASRNIQYF. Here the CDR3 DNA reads TGTGCCAGCAGCCCCGTCTACGGGGGGGCCTCTCGAAACATTCAGTACTTC.

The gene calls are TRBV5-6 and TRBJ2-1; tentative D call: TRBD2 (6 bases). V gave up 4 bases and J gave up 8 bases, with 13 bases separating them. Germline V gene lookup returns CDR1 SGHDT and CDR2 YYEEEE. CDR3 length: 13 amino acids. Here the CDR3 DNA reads TGTGCCAGCAGCCCACGGGACTCCCATGAGCAGTTCTTC. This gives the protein CASSPRDSHEQFF.

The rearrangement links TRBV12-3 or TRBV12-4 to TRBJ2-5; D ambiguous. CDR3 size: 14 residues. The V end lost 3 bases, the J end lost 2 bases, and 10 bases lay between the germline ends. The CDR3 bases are TGTGCCAGCAGTTTCTTTGGGCAGCAAGAGACCCAGTACTTC. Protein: CASSFFGQQETQYF.

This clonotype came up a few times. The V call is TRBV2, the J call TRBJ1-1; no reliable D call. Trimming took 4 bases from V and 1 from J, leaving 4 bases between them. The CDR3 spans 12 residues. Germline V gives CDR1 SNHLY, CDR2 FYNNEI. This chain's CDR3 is CASSVENTEAFF. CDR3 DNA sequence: TGTGCCAGCAGTGTCGAGAACACTGAAGCTTTCTTT.

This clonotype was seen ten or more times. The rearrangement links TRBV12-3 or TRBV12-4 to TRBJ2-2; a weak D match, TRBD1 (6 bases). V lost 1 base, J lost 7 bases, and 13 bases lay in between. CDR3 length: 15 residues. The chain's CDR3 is CASSLGRQGSGELFF. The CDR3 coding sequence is TGTGCCAGCAGTTTAGGGCGGCAGGGGAGCGGGGAGCTGTTTTTT.

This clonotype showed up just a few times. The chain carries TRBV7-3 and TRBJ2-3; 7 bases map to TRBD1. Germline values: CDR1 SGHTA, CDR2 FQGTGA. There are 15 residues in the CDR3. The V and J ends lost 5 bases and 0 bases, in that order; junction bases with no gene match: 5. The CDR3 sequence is CASSKQGWSTDTQYF. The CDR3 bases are TGTGCCAGCAGCAAACAGGGGTGGAGCACAGATACGCAGTATTTT.

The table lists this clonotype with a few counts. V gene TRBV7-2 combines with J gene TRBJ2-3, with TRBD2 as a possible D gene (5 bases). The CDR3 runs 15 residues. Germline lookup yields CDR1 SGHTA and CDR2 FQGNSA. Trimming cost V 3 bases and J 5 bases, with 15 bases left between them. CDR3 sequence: CASSFRGYPGDTQYF. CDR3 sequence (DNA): TGTGCCAGCAGCTTCCGGGGATACCCGGGAGATACGCAGTATTTT.

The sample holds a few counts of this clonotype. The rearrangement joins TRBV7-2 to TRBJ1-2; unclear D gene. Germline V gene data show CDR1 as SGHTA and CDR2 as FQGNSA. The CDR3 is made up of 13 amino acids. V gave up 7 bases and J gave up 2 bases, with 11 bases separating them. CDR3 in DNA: TGTGCCAGCACCCAGACGGCGAACTATGGCTACACCTTC. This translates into CASTQTANYGYTF.

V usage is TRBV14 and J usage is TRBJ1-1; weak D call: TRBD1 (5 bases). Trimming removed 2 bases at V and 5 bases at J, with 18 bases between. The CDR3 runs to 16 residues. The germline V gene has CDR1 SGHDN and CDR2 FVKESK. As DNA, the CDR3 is TGTGCCAGCAGCCAAAGCTACGGGACTTCGGGGACTGAAGCTTTCTTT. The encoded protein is CASSQSYGTSGTEAFF.

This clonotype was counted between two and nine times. The CDR3 spells CASIMGETQYF. The CDR3 region has the DNA TGTGCCAGCATTATGGGGGAGACCCAGTACTTC. J is TRBJ2-5 and V is TRBV6-5, with no clear D. This CDR3 contains 11 residues. Trimming cost V 7 bases and J 5 bases, with 8 bases left between them. Germline lookup yields CDR1 MNHEY and CDR2 SVGAGI.

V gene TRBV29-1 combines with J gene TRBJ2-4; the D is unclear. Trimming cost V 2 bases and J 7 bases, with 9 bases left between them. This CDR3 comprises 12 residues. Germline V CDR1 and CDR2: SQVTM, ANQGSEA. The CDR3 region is CSVESLGNIQYF. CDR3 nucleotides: TGCAGCGTTGAATCACTGGGCAACATTCAGTACTTC. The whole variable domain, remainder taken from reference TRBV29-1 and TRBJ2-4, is SAVISQKPSRDICQRGTSLTIQCQVDSQVTMMFWYRQQPGQSLTLIATANQGSEATYESGFVIDKFPISRPNLTFSTLTVSNMSPEDSSIYLCSVESLGNIQYFGAGTRLSVL.

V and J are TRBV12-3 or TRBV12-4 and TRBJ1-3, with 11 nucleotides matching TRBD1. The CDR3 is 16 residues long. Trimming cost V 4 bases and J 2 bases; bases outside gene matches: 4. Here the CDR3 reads CASSSGTGGPGNTIYF. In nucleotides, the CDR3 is TGTGCCAGCAGTTCCGGGACAGGGGGTCCTGGAAACACCATATATTTT.

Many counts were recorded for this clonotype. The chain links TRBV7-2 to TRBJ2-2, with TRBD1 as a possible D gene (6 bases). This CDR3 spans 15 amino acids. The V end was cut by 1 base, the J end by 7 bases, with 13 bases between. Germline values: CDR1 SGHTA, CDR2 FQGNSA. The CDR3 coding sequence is TGTGCCAGCAGCTTAGGGAACAGGGACATCGGGGAGCTGTTTTTT. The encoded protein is CASSLGNRDIGELFF.